The source of this T cell receptor (beta chain) is a study of blood T cells in healthy people across ages. Primers used in a second PCR of roughly 6 to 11 cycles were a sample-barcoded 5' primer and a J-beta primer mix. TCRdb processed the 5' RACE reads anew with MiXCR; each CDR3 protein has one entry. The sample has about 630,000 distinct CDR3 sequences; 21% are singletons. Germline assignment: CDR1 DFQATT and CDR2 SNEGSKA (reference sequence). This CDR3 region has 14 residues. Deletions cut 5 bases from V and 4 bases from J, with 12 bases between. The chain combines TRBV20-1 with TRBJ1-6, with D unclear. This clonotype was sampled from a man between 65 and 85 years old in good health. Sequencing input: blood. CDR3 sequence reads: CSAQKTGYNSPLHF. CDR3 in DNA: TGCAGTGCTCAGAAGACGGGGTATAATTCACCCCTCCACTTT.